These 5 T cell receptor beta chains were all obtained from the same sample, sequenced in a study of T cell responses to AZD1222 COVID-19 vaccine. Clones were read by immunoSEQ multiplex PCR, and TCRdb kept only the in-frame ones, dropping some. The data contain about 130,000 clones, about 90% of them singletons. Sequencing was performed on peripheral blood, taken on day 0 of AZD1222 vaccination. The receptors derive from an adult in good health.

The CDR3 sequence: CSVELAGGYSYEQYF. The CDR3 DNA follows: TGCAGCGTTGAGTTAGCGGGGGGGTACTCCTACGAGCAGTACTTC. The chain is built from TRBV29-1 and TRBJ2-7; 11 bases agree with TRBD2. Germline V gene data show CDR1 as SQVTM and CDR2 as ANQGSEA. The V and J ends lost 3 bases and 0 bases, in that order; junction bases with no gene match: 4. The length of the CDR3 is 15 residues.

This chain connects TRBV5-4 to TRBJ2-5; 12 bases agree with TRBD1. The CDR3 consists of 15 residues. V was pared by 4 bases and J by 5 bases, with 6 bases of the junction left unmatched. Per germline, CDR1 SGHNT and CDR2 YYREEE (reference sequence). The CDR3 reads CASSLAGQGAETQYF. The DNA of the CDR3 is TGTGCCAGCAGCCTGGCGGGACAGGGGGCGGAGACCCAGTACTTC.

J is TRBJ1-3 and V is TRBV30, with D unclear. Per germline, CDR1 GTSNPN and CDR2 SVGIG (reference sequence). Trimming stripped 2 bases from V and 2 bases from J, with 13 bases between. The CDR3 spans 15 residues. The CDR3 sequence: CAWSRASPAGNTIYF. As DNA, the CDR3 is TGTGCCTGGAGTCGGGCCTCCCCCGCTGGAAACACCATATATTTT.

This clone was seen more than once but under ten times. The genes are TRBV4-1 and TRBJ2-1; D might be TRBD2 (6 bases). Germline V gene data show CDR1 as MGHRA and CDR2 as YSYEKL. The CDR3 contains 17 residues. V lost 1 base and J lost 13, with 26 bases in between. The CDR3 here is CASSQGWKGTFRDGQFF. CDR3 DNA sequence: TGCGCCAGCAGCCAAGGATGGAAGGGGACTTTCCGCGATGGTCAGTTCTTC.

The chain employs TRBV12-3 or TRBV12-4 and TRBJ2-5; 7 bases match TRBD1. Germline trimming cut 6 bases from V and 13 bases from J; bases unmatched to any gene: 11. The CDR3 contains 12 residues. The CDR3 region has the DNA TGTGCCAGCAGCCCAACGGACAGGCCCGGGTACTTC. It codes for CASSPTDRPGYF.